These T cell receptor beta chains were read from a single sample in a study of blood T cell repertoires in COVID-19. TCRdb's table, derived via immunoSEQ multiplex PCR, lists solely in-frame clones and lacks some. The sample records a few hundred thousand clones, roughly 88% being singletons. The sequencing input was peripheral blood. These receptor sequences come from a woman in her twenties or thirties with active or convalescent COVID-19. The CDR3 runs from the conserved cysteine through the conserved F or W. Fields, in order: V gene, clone size, D gene, J gene, CDR3 protein, CDR3 DNA. A D gene is named only where the DNA matches it firmly. The listing skips clone size in some rows; elsewhere it reads once, few, many or a size class.

>TRBV5-1|NA|TRBD1|TRBJ1-1
CASRRGPDTEAFF
TGCGCCAGCAGGAGGGGGCCGGACACTGAAGCTTTCTTT
>TRBV18|few|NA|TRBJ2-7
CASSPRAGEQYF
TGTGCCAGCTCACCACGTGCGGGCGAGCAGTACTTC
>TRBV7-3|NA|NA|TRBJ2-3
CASSLTQGSTDTQYF
TGTGCCAGCAGCTTAACTCAGGGTTCGACAGATACGCAGTATTTT
>TRBV2|NA|TRBD2|TRBJ2-5
CASRLASETQYF
TGTGCCAGCAGACTAGCGTCTGAGACCCAGTACTTC
>TRBV30|NA|NA|TRBJ2-2
CAWTGVLTGELFF
TGTGCCTGGACAGGGGTGCTCACCGGGGAGCTGTTTTTT
>TRBV15|NA|NA|TRBJ2-5
CATSRVETYQETQYF
TGTGCCACCAGCAGAGTGGAGACTTACCAAGAGACCCAGTACTTC
>TRBV2|NA|NA|TRBJ2-7
CASSPPTLYEQYF
TGTGCCAGCAGTCCGCCTACTCTCTACGAGCAGTACTTC
>TRBV7-2|NA|TRBD2|TRBJ2-3
CASSFFAGGMTDTQYF
TGTGCCAGCAGCTTCTTTGCGGGGGGGATGACAGATACGCAGTATTTT
>TRBV5-4|NA|NA|TRBJ1-1
CASSFPDSLREAFF
TGTGCCAGCAGCTTCCCGGACAGCCTAAGGGAAGCTTTCTTT
>TRBV6-1|NA|NA|TRBJ1-2
CASSETADGLYGYTF
TGTGCCAGCAGTGAAACGGCGGACGGACTCTATGGCTACACCTTC
>TRBV7-6|NA|TRBD2|TRBJ2-3
CASSPRGLAGGGTDTQYF
TGTGCCAGCAGCCCAAGGGGACTAGCGGGGGGCGGCACAGATACGCAGTATTTT
>TRBV7-9|NA|NA|TRBJ1-6
CASSLSPGQSPLHF
TGTGCCAGCAGCTTATCGCCAGGGCAATCACCCCTCCACTTT
>TRBV6-4|NA|TRBD2|TRBJ2-1
CASSVGLGSYNEQFF
TGTGCCAGCAGTGTGGGACTAGGGTCCTACAATGAGCAGTTCTTC
>TRBV19|NA|NA|TRBJ2-1
CASSVSTGYEQFF
TGTGCCAGTAGTGTCTCAACGGGGTATGAGCAGTTCTTC